This record looks at one T cell receptor beta chain sequence and its context. Germline V gene sequence: CDR1 DFQATT, CDR2 SNEGSKA (reference sequence). Unmatched junction bases numbered 7, after V lost 1 base and J lost 7 bases. The CDR3 sequence is 14 residues long. The data belong to a study of blood T cells in healthy people across ages. The extraction recovered at least 6 micrograms of total RNA per sample. For the second PCR, which ran for 7 to 11 cycles, a sample-barcoded 5' primer and a J-beta primer mix were used. The study obtained at least 3 million CDR3-containing paired-end reads from every sample. TCRdb reprocessed the 5' RACE reads via MiXCR and lists one record per CDR3 protein. The sample carries about 1.5 million distinct CDR3 sequences, 42% recorded once.

The chain is built from TRBV20-1 and TRBJ2-1; 7 bases are a match to TRBD2. Sequenced material: blood. This clonotype was obtained from a woman younger than 30 in good health. Written as DNA, the CDR3 is TGCAGTGCTAGAGCCAGCGGGGCAGAAAATGAGCAGTTCTTC. It yields the protein CSARASGAENEQFF.